Following are 10 T cell receptor beta chains from one sample sequenced in a study of T cells after posttransplantation cyclophosphamide (dated by TCRdb to 2015 to 2016). The receptor library was made with the immunoSEQ multiplex PCR assay. TCRdb stores this immuneACCESS table with in-frame sequences only. Part of the clones is absent; in the studies checked, under half of the shortfall reflects unresolved V genes, and no reason is known for the rest. This sample gives some 7,300 clones in total; roughly 80% of them show up just once. The ten most abundant clones make up 20% to 25% of the sample. The label giving this sample's treatment or condition can be read as: high-dose cyclophosphamide on days +3 and +4 as single-agent GVHD prophylaxis. Patients in the PTCy group got busulfan and fludarabine conditioning, a marrow graft from a related or unrelated donor, and cyclophosphamide on days +3 and +4.

The specimen was PBMCs, collected after allogeneic stem cell transplant with posttransplant cyclophosphamide. The receptor set was obtained from a female patient aged 45-65 years who received an allogeneic stem cell transplant from a related donor, was CMV-positive, and had no GVHD. After a transplant, certain T cells may trace back to the graft donor.

V and J are TRBV9 and TRBJ2-3; D is perhaps TRBD2 (5 bases). Trimming cost V 3 bases and J 5 bases, with 13 bases left between them. Germline V gene data show CDR1 as SGDLS and CDR2 as YYNGEE. The CDR3 loop spans 14 amino acids. The CDR3 nucleotides read TGTGCCAGCAGCGCCAGCCGGGGAAAAGATACGCAGTATTTT. Translating gives CASSASRGKDTQYF.

This chain connects TRBV11-2 to TRBJ2-3; D is possibly TRBD2 (6 bases). The CDR3 is 15 residues long. Germline values: CDR1 SGHAT, CDR2 FQNNGV. The V gene lost 1 base and the J gene lost 3 bases, with 11 bases spanning the gap. CDR3: CASSLVLGGTDTQYF. In nucleotides, the CDR3 is TGTGCCAGCAGCTTAGTTCTTGGGGGGACAGATACGCAGTATTTT.

The rearrangement joins TRBV5-1 to TRBJ2-7; D not certain. The CDR3 sequence is 17 residues long. V was clipped by 0 bases and J by 6 bases, with 22 bases between them. Looked up from germline, CDR1 is SGHRS and CDR2 is YFSETQ. In nucleotides, the CDR3 is TGCGCCAGCAGCTTGGGTATCGCGGCCGCCGGTCAAGGCGAGCAGTACTTC. Amino acid sequence: CASSLGIAAAGQGEQYF.

The V gene is TRBV18, the J gene TRBJ2-7; tentatively, D is TRBD2 (6 bases). Trimming cost V 3 bases and J 0 bases, with 18 bases left between them. CDR1 is KGHSH and CDR2 is LQKENI in the germline V gene. The CDR3 is 17 amino acids. As DNA, the CDR3 is TGTGCCAGCTCACCCGGAGGGGATTGGAGTAGCTCCTACGAGCAGTACTTC. Encoded protein: CASSPGGDWSSSYEQYF.

V gene TRBV6-1 combines with J gene TRBJ2-7, with 7 bases identical to TRBD2. CDR3 length equals 15 residues. Trimming cost V 3 bases and J 7 bases; bases outside gene matches: 12. Germline V lookup: CDR1 MNHNS, CDR2 SASEGT. CDR3 nucleotides: TGTGCCAGCAGTGACGGGACTAATCGGATGGGGGAGCAGTACTTC. Protein product: CASSDGTNRMGEQYF.

In DNA form, the CDR3 reads TGTGCCAGCAGCCCGGGACTAGCGGGGGGAACCTACGAGCAGTACTTC. Its translation is CASSPGLAGGTYEQYF. The chain employs TRBV6-6 and TRBJ2-7; 15 positions match TRBD2. Looked up from germline, CDR1 is MNHNY and CDR2 is SVGAGI (reference sequence). After removal of 6 bases from V and 2 bases from J, the junction contained 5 bases not matched to a gene. The CDR3 totals 16 residues.

The genes are TRBV7-9 and TRBJ1-5; D not resolved. The CDR3 is 14 residues long. Germline-derived CDR1 and CDR2 are SEHNR and FQNEAQ (reference sequence). V was cut by 5 bases and J by 0 bases, with 8 bases left in between. The CDR3 region is CASSLVASNQPQHF. For the CDR3, the DNA is TGTGCCAGCAGCCTCGTGGCTAGCAATCAGCCCCAGCATTTT. The full variable domain, its missing parts supplied by reference TRBV7-9 and TRBJ1-5, is DTGVSQNPRHKITKRGQNVTFRCDPISEHNRLYWYRQTLGQGPEFLTYFQNEAQLEKSRLLSDRFSAERPKGSFSTLEIQRTEQGDSAMYLCASSLVASNQPQHFGDGTRLSIL.

The V call is TRBV15, the J call TRBJ2-2; tentatively, D is TRBD1 (5 bases). CDR1 LNHNV and CDR2 YYDKDF come from the germline V gene (reference sequence). Trimming pared 8 bases from V and 8 bases from J, leaving 12 bases between. CDR3 length: 12 residues. CDR3 loop: CATASRVGELFF. The CDR3, as DNA: TGTGCCACCGCTTCCAGGGTAGGGGAGCTGTTTTTT. Full variable domain (rest looked up from reference TRBV15 and TRBJ2-2): DAMVIQNPRYQVTQFGKPVTLSCSQTLNHNVMYWYQQKSSQAPKLLFHYYDKDFNNEADTPDNFQSRRPNTSFCFLDIRSPGLGDTAMYLCATASRVGELFFGEGSRLTVL.

V and J are TRBV11-2 and TRBJ2-3; 10 bases are shared with TRBD2. Looked up from germline, CDR1 is SGHAT and CDR2 is FQNNGV. The V segment lost 7 bases and the J segment 6 bases; nucleotides outside the gene matches: 10. This CDR3 is 15 amino acids long. The DNA for the CDR3 is TGTGCCAGCACCCGGGGGAGTAGCGGGGGGGATACGCAGTATTTT. Translation: CASTRGSSGGDTQYF.

The chain is built from TRBV2 and TRBJ2-5, with 13 bases identical to TRBD2. Losses at the gene ends were 8 bases for V and 2 bases for J; bases not matched to a gene: 8. CDR3 length equals 16 residues. CDR1 SNHLY and CDR2 FYNNEI come from the germline V gene. The CDR3 sequence: CASGLTSGGGQETQYF. Written as DNA, the CDR3 is TGTGCCAGCGGACTAACTAGCGGGGGGGGACAAGAGACCCAGTACTTC.